This T cell receptor beta chain is from a study of OX40 agonist ivuxolimab in advanced cancers. About the research overall: Across the patients, intravenous ivuxolimab was delivered every 2 weeks at 0.01 to 10 mg/kg. Study-level results: Expanded clones were, on average, more numerous among CD8+ T cells than CD4+. Clones of CD4+ and CD8+ blood T cells grew by week 6 at doses of 0.1 to 3.0 mg/kg.

Worth noting for this clone: The antigen is not known.

Blood specimens came from baseline, cycle 4 day 1, and cycle 7 day 1. Generated by immunoSEQ multiplex PCR, the TCRdb table keeps only in-frame clones and is missing some. The table lists 55,000 to 75,000 clones, roughly nine tenths of them singletons. The CDR3 length is 16 residues. The V end lost 0 bases, the J end lost 2 bases, and 14 bases lay between the germline ends. Per germline, CDR1 LGHNA and CDR2 YNFKEQ. The chain combines TRBV4-2 with TRBJ2-7, with TRBD2 as a possible D gene (6 bases). The source was CD4+ or CD8+ T cells sorted from blood, collected in a trial of the OX40 agonist ivuxolimab. This clonotype originated in an adult with an advanced solid tumor such as melanoma, head and neck, liver or kidney cancer. The CDR3 region has the DNA TGTGCCAGCAGCCAAGATTTTAGCGGTGGAACCTACGAGCAGTACTTC. This gives the protein CASSQDFSGGTYEQYF.